This TCR beta chain was retrieved from a study of CD8 T cells in ankylosing spondylitis. General study points: Made up of about eight highly homologous variants, a TCR beta motif appeared characteristic of ankylosing spondylitis blood.

This clonotype was observed at least ten times. As yet, its antigen is unknown. TCRdb independently ran MiXCR on the 5' RACE reads; one entry per CDR3 protein. The sample holds 800,000 to 900,000 distinct CDR3 sequences, approximately 10% seen once. The V gene end was trimmed by 5 bases and the J gene end by 7 bases; junction bases not matched to a gene: 14. This CDR3 region has 15 residues. Germline CDR1 DFQATT, CDR2 SNEGSKA (reference sequence). This clonotype originated in a male donor with ankylosing spondylitis. Sequenced input: blood, either unsorted or a sorted T cell fraction (not recorded which). This chain links TRBV20-1 with TRBJ2-5; 9 nucleotides agree with TRBD1. CDR3 in DNA: TGCAGTGCTGACACTCGGGACAGGGCGATGAGGACCCAGTACTTC. Its translation: CSADTRDRAMRTQYF.